This TCR beta chain was observed in a study of memory CD4+ T cells and cytomegalovirus serostatus. Overall study results and limits: Repertoires predicted CMV serostatus with median bootstrapped AUC of 0.95. The CMV-associated TCR signature appears largely within the CD4+ memory repertoire.

The sort gate was single viable CD3+CD4+CD8-CD45RO+ cells for memory CD4+ T cells. Serostatus was set by detecting CMV pp150, pp28, p38, p52 IgG. CD4+ T cells were isolated by positive magnetic selection. Repertoires were generated with immunoSEQ multiplex PCR, while TCRdb's copy carries only in-frame clones and drops some. The sample holds some 49,000 clones, 60% to 80% seen once. CDR1 and CDR2 from the germline V gene are MNHEY and SMNVEV (reference sequence). The CDR3 spans 12 residues. Trimming shortened V by 9 bases and J by 7 bases, and 13 bases separated the two germline ends. A remark on this clone: Its antigen is undetermined.

The chain links TRBV27 to TRBJ2-1; D is tentatively TRBD1 or TRBD2 (6 bases each). What was sequenced was memory CD4+ T cells from blood. The TCR sequence derives from an adult in good health and CMV-seronegative. The CDR3 region has the DNA TGTGCCAGTAGGCGAGGGGGGAATGAGCAGTTCTTC. Translated, it gives CASRRGGNEQFF.